This T cell receptor beta chain was retrieved from a study of beta chain features in type 1 diabetes. V was shortened by 4 bases and J by 4 bases, with 11 bases between the two germline ends. This CDR3 region has 13 residues. The germline gives CDR1 SGHRS, CDR2 YFSETQ. The investigators reverse transcribed all of the isolated RNA, so they sequenced expressed TCRB transcripts. This table comes from immunoSEQ multiplex PCR, and its TCRdb copy is limited to in-frame clones, with some not included. The table has about 320,000 clones, approximately 15% seen once. This TCR derives from a man under 40 in good health. The V gene is TRBV5-1, the J gene TRBJ1-2, with D maybe TRBD1 (6 bases). What was sequenced was central memory CD4+ T cells from blood. CDR3 nucleotides: TGCGCCAGCAGCGAAGGACAGTCCTATGGCTACACCTTC. Translated: CASSEGQSYGYTF.